This entry lists 27 T cell receptor beta chains sequenced from one sample in a study of shared clonotypes between healthy human individuals. TCRdb's table, derived via immunoSEQ multiplex PCR, lists solely in-frame clones and lacks some. The table has roughly 2.2 million clones, about 90% seen once. The sequenced sample was naive CD4+ T cells from PBMCs. Subset in this sample: CD45RA+ positively selected. Receptors were obtained from a man aged 18-30 years in good health. Some clones in this sample may be carry-over from other donors' samples.

This clone was observed once. The genes are TRBV27 and TRBJ1-1, with 7 bases aligning to TRBD1. Trimming at V came to 8 bases and at J to 1 base, leaving 13 bases not matched to a gene. The CDR3 is made up of 16 amino acids. Germline assignment: CDR1 MNHEY and CDR2 SMNVEV (reference sequence). In DNA form, the CDR3 reads TGTGCCAGCCGACCGGACAGGCGCGGGAGGAACACTGAAGCTTTCTTT. Protein sequence: CASRPDRRGRNTEAFF.

The rearrangement uses TRBV7-2 and TRBJ2-3, with D perhaps matching TRBD1 or TRBD2 (5 bases each). Deletions cut 5 bases from V and 8 bases from J, with 11 bases between. Germline lookup yields CDR1 SGHTA and CDR2 FQGNSA. This CDR3 region has 12 residues. CDR3 sequence: CASSASGTTQYF. CDR3 nucleotides: TGTGCCAGCAGCGCATCGGGGACTACGCAGTATTTT.

The gene calls are TRBV9 and TRBJ2-7; D might be TRBD1 (5 bases). Looked up from germline, CDR1 is SGDLS and CDR2 is YYNGEE. Trimming cost V 4 bases and J 1 base, with 15 bases left between them. CDR3 length: 15 residues. CDR3 sequence reads: CASSPRPGPSYEQYF. The CDR3 DNA is TGTGCCAGCAGCCCTCGCCCAGGGCCTTCCTACGAGCAGTACTTC.

This chain connects TRBV5-4 to TRBJ1-2; 8 bases are shared with TRBD1. Germline lookup yields CDR1 SGHNT and CDR2 YYREEE (reference sequence). J was trimmed by 5 bases and V by 4 bases; bases with no gene match: 4. The CDR3 has 13 residues. The DNA for the CDR3 is TGTGCCAGCAGCAGGGGACAGGAGTATGGCTACACCTTC. It codes for CASSRGQEYGYTF.

The chain combines TRBV28 with TRBJ2-3; a weak D match, TRBD1 (6 bases). The CDR3 contains 13 residues. V gave up 4 bases and J gave up 6 bases, with 11 bases separating them. Germline-derived CDR1 and CDR2 are MDHEN and SYDVKM. The CDR3 is CASSWTVRDTQYF. As DNA, the CDR3 is TGTGCCAGCAGTTGGACAGTTCGGGATACGCAGTATTTT.

The V call is TRBV7-6, the J call TRBJ2-2, with TRBD1 matching over 7 bases. The V gene's germline CDR1 is SGHVS and CDR2 FNYEAQ. The J segment lost 4 bases and the V segment lost 5 bases, leaving 10 bases of the junction unmatched. The CDR3 consists of 16 residues. The CDR3 spells CASSQQGVTGTGELFF. DNA for the CDR3: TGTGCCAGCAGCCAGCAGGGGGTGACGGGCACCGGGGAGCTGTTTTTT. Supplemented by reference TRBV7-6 and TRBJ2-2, the full variable domain reads GAGVSQSPRYKVTKRGQDVALRCDPISGHVSLYWYRQALGQGPEFLTYFNYEAQQDKSGLPNDRFSAERPEGSISTLTIQRTEQRDSAMYRCASSQQGVTGTGELFFGEGSRLTVL.

The CDR3 DNA is TGCGCCAGCAGCCTCGACACGCAGGATCAGCCCCAGCATTTT. This encodes CASSLDTQDQPQHF. This sequence joins TRBV4-3 and TRBJ1-5; no definite D call. The CDR3 length is 14 residues. Germline CDR1 reads LGHNA; CDR2 reads YSLEER. Trimming stripped 4 bases from V and 5 bases from J, with 12 bases between.

The chain links TRBV10-3 to TRBJ1-4, with 7 bases aligning to TRBD1. The CDR3 consists of 13 residues. CDR1 ENHRY and CDR2 SYGVKD come from the germline V gene. V lost 11 bases to trimming and J lost 5 bases; unmatched junction nucleotides: 8. CDR3: CAVGGQSNEKLFF. The CDR3 DNA reads TGTGCCGTAGGGGGACAGTCGAATGAAAAACTGTTTTTT.

This chain uses TRBV27 with TRBJ1-1; 8 bases agree with TRBD1. The CDR3 runs 15 residues. Trimming removed 1 base from V and 6 bases from J; junction bases left unmatched: 7. CDR1 and CDR2 from the germline V gene are MNHEY and SMNVEV (reference sequence). CDR3: CASSLLGRGRAEAFF. CDR3 nucleotide sequence: TGTGCCAGCAGTTTATTGGGCAGGGGGCGAGCTGAAGCTTTCTTT.

The rearrangement links TRBV1 to TRBJ2-4; the table's D call, TRBD2, has no DNA check behind it. TRBV1 is noted as a pseudogene. The CDR3 consists of 17 residues. CDR3 sequence: CTSSQGASGRLKNIQYF. In nucleotides, the CDR3 is TGCACCAGCAGCCAAGGGGCTAGCGGGAGACTCAAAAACATTCAGTACTTC.

As for this clone: Additional DNA sequences in this sample encode the identical CDR3. The chain uses TRBV28 and TRBJ2-3; the D is unclear. Germline-derived CDR1 and CDR2 are MDHEN and SYDVKM. With 4 bases removed from V and 6 bases from J, the gap between germline ends came to 8 bases. The CDR3 length is 12 residues. CDR3 region: CASSSTRDTQYF. In DNA form, the CDR3 reads TGTGCCAGCAGTTCAACTCGGGATACGCAGTATTTT.

V is TRBV2 and J is TRBJ1-5, with D possibly TRBD1 on 6 matching bases. The CDR3 consists of 14 residues. The ends were cut back, 6 bases at V and 0 bases at J, with 9 bases in the middle. Germline CDR1 is SNHLY and CDR2 is FYNNEI. The CDR3 is CASRYRDSNQPQHF. Here the CDR3 DNA reads TGTGCCAGCAGGTACAGGGATAGCAATCAGCCCCAGCATTTT.

The chain carries TRBV5-1 and TRBJ1-2; TRBD1 is a possible D gene (6 bases). This CDR3 region has 15 residues. The V and J ends lost 4 bases and 4 bases respectively, with 17 bases between them. CDR1 and CDR2 from the germline V gene are SGHRS and YFSETQ. CDR3 DNA: TGCGCCAGCAGCCCTCAGGGAGGGGGAAGCTATGGCTACACCTTC. Encoded protein: CASSPQGGGSYGYTF.

This clone appeared once. The chain combines TRBV30 with TRBJ2-2, with a possible D match to TRBD2 (5 bases). The CDR3 is made up of 13 amino acids. The germline V and J ends were trimmed by 4 bases and 5 bases, with 11 bases remaining between them. Per germline, CDR1 GTSNPN and CDR2 SVGIG (reference sequence). The CDR3 loop is CAWIDGVTGELFF. The DNA for the CDR3 is TGTGCCTGGATCGACGGGGTAACCGGGGAGCTGTTTTTT.

The chain joins TRBV20-1 to TRBJ2-7, with D hard to call. V was trimmed by 6 bases and J by 7 bases, leaving 10 bases between them. This CDR3 has 10 residues. The V gene's germline CDR1 is DFQATT and CDR2 SNEGSKA (reference sequence). As DNA, the CDR3 is TGCAGTGCCCCGAGGAGAGAGCAGTACTTC. It specifies CSAPRREQYF.

V gene TRBV28 combines with J gene TRBJ2-3; TRBD2 matches at 9 bases. The CDR3 is made up of 18 amino acids. With 3 bases clipped from V and 0 bases from J, the junction kept 10 bases outside the gene matches. The germline V gene has CDR1 MDHEN and CDR2 SYDVKM. The chain's CDR3 is CASSLGFLTSGSTDTQYF. The DNA of the CDR3 is TGTGCCAGCAGTTTGGGTTTTCTTACTAGCGGGAGCACAGATACGCAGTATTTT. The full variable domain, in which reference TRBV28 and TRBJ2-3 provide the parts outside the CDR3, is DVKVTQSSRYLVKRTGEKVFLECVQDMDHENMFWYRQDPGLGLRLIYFSYDVKMKEKGDIPEGYSVSREKKERFSLILESASTNQTSMYLCASSLGFLTSGSTDTQYFGPGTRLTVL.

The chain has TRBV27 and TRBJ2-5; D is unclear. The germline V gene encodes CDR1 MNHEY and CDR2 SMNVEV (reference sequence). The CDR3 is 13 amino acids. Trimming cost V 3 bases and J 7 bases, with 12 bases left between them. The CDR3 coding sequence is TGTGCCAGCAGTTTCCAGGACGGCGGGACCCAGTACTTC. As protein: CASSFQDGGTQYF.

There are a few counts of this clone. Additional DNA sequences in this sample encode the identical CDR3. In nucleotides, the CDR3 is TGTGCCAGCAGCCCACCCGGAGGGAACACTGAAGCTTTCTTT. Encoded protein: CASSPPGGNTEAFF. The chain employs TRBV28 and TRBJ1-1; D unclear. The germline V gene has CDR1 MDHEN and CDR2 SYDVKM. Deletions cut 6 bases from V and 1 base from J, with 12 bases between. The CDR3 is made up of 14 amino acids.

The J gene is TRBJ1-1, the V gene TRBV5-1; possibly TRBD1 for D (5 bases). Germline CDR1 SGHRS, CDR2 YFSETQ. V was cut by 4 bases and J by 8 bases, with 9 bases left in between. The CDR3 is made up of 11 amino acids. CDR3 nucleotide sequence: TGCGCCAGCAGCGTTCGGGGGGAAGCTTTCTTT. Translating gives CASSVRGEAFF.

V and J are TRBV25-1 and TRBJ2-5; D is perhaps TRBD1 (5 bases). The CDR3 length is 14 residues. CDR1 MGHDK and CDR2 SYGVNS come from the germline V gene. V dropped 2 bases and J dropped 2 bases, with 9 bases sitting between them. Here the CDR3 DNA reads TGTGCCAGCAGTGAACAGGGTGGACAAGAGACCCAGTACTTC. It encodes CASSEQGGQETQYF.

The CDR3 DNA follows: TGTGCCAGCAGAGCAAACAATCCTGGAAACACCATATATTTT. It yields the protein CASRANNPGNTIYF. The chain carries TRBV6-1 and TRBJ1-3; D gene uncertain. The germline gives CDR1 MNHNS, CDR2 SASEGT. CDR3 length: 14 amino acids. Between the trimmed V and J ends, which lost 6 bases and 2 bases, there was a span of 11 bases.

The J gene is TRBJ2-3, the V gene TRBV7-3; 8 bases line up with TRBD2. CDR3 length: 14 amino acids. Germline loops: CDR1 SGHTA, CDR2 FQGTGA. The trim removed 5 bases at V and 4 bases at J, leaving 5 bases unmatched. The CDR3, as DNA: TGTGCCAGCAGCCGGGGGGGCGGGGCAGATACGCAGTATTTT. Translation gives CASSRGGGADTQYF.

This clone was recorded only once. The V gene is TRBV5-8, the J gene TRBJ2-5; a possible D gene is TRBD2 (6 bases). Germline CDR1 SGHTS, CDR2 YDEGEE. The V end lost 2 bases, the J end lost 5 bases, and 13 bases lay between the germline ends. The CDR3 extends over 14 amino acids. CDR3 sequence reads: CASSFRSGRETQYF. The DNA of the CDR3 is TGTGCCAGCAGCTTCCGGTCGGGGAGGGAGACCCAGTACTTC.

V is TRBV7-2 and J is TRBJ2-7; no definite D call. The CDR3 spans 13 residues. CDR1 SGHTA and CDR2 FQGNSA come from the germline V gene. V was clipped by 7 bases and J by 3 bases, with 13 bases between them. This CDR3 is CASTFKPGYEQYF. The CDR3 bases are TGTGCCAGCACTTTTAAACCGGGCTACGAGCAGTACTTC.

The chain couples TRBV19 to TRBJ2-5; 10 bases are a match to TRBD2. Germline V gene sequence: CDR1 LNHDA, CDR2 SQIVND (reference sequence). The ends lost 3 bases at V and 5 bases at J; junction bases unmatched: 9. The CDR3 has 16 amino acids. The CDR3: CASSIFGLAERETQYF. CDR3 DNA: TGTGCCAGTAGTATTTTTGGACTAGCGGAACGGGAGACCCAGTACTTC.

CDR3 loop: CASSFGRHNTANYGYTF. The CDR3 coding sequence is TGTGCCAGCAGCTTTGGGAGGCACAACACGGCGAACTATGGCTACACCTTC. The rearrangement uses TRBV11-2 and TRBJ1-2; D is unresolved. From germline, CDR1 is SGHAT and CDR2 FQNNGV. The CDR3 length is 17 residues. V lost 3 bases to trimming and J lost 2 bases, with 19 bases between them.

This sequence joins TRBV5-1 and TRBJ2-5; either TRBD1 or TRBD2 may fit D (6 bases each). This CDR3 is built from 17 residues. Germline CDR1 is SGHRS and CDR2 is YFSETQ. The germline V and J ends were trimmed by 1 base and 5 bases, with 21 bases remaining between them. The DNA for the CDR3 is TGCGCCAGCAGCTTGATCGGGGCTGGGGGGCTTGGTGAGACCCAGTACTTC. Encoded protein: CASSLIGAGGLGETQYF.